This TCR beta chain is from a study of T cell responses to AZD1222 COVID-19 vaccine. Of note for this clone: Its antigen is unknown.

Regarding the study as a whole: Spike regions recognized by vaccine-associated CD4 TCRs spanned the protein, led by 160-218 and 743-854.

TCRdb's copy holds only in-frame clones and misses some; the assay was immunoSEQ multiplex PCR. The sample contains 150,000 or so clones, roughly nine tenths of which appear only once. The source is an adult who received the AZD1222 COVID-19 vaccine. This material consisted of peripheral blood, taken 28 days after the second AZD1222 dose.

The CDR3 nucleotides read TGTGCCAGCAGTGAATATGATGGAAACACCATATATTTT. Translation: CASSEYDGNTIYF. The V call is TRBV25-1, the J call TRBJ1-3; unclear D gene. The CDR3 covers 13 residues. V was pared by 0 bases and J by 3 bases, with 3 bases between. Germline V gene sequence: CDR1 MGHDK, CDR2 SYGVNS. The whole variable domain, filled in from reference TRBV25-1 and TRBJ1-3, reads EADIYQTPRYLVIGTGKKITLECSQTMGHDKMYWYQQDPGMELHLIHYSYGVNSTEKGDLSSESTVSRIRTEHFPLTLESARPSHTSQYLCASSEYDGNTIYFGEGSWLTVV.